This T cell receptor (beta chain) stems from a study of blood T cells in healthy people across ages. As for the study in general: Template switching caught about one barcoded beta molecule for each two T cells.

This CDR3 is 13 amino acids long. Trimming stripped 3 bases from V and 8 bases from J, with 13 bases between. This clonotype was recorded at least ten times. PCR was performed a second time for 7 to 11 cycles using a sample-barcoded 5' primer and a J-beta primer mix. Via MiXCR, TCRdb re-called the 5' RACE reads, giving one row per CDR3 protein. This sample yields under 800,000 distinct CDR3 sequences, of which under 25% are seen a single time; 3.5% to 4% belongs to the top ten. The receptor comes from a man in his 70s in good health. The chain recombines TRBV12-3 or TRBV12-4 with TRBJ2-5; unclear D gene. The sequenced sample was blood. The CDR3, as DNA: TGTGCCAGCAGTTTCTCGGATTGGAGAACCCAGTACTTC. This gives the protein CASSFSDWRTQYF.